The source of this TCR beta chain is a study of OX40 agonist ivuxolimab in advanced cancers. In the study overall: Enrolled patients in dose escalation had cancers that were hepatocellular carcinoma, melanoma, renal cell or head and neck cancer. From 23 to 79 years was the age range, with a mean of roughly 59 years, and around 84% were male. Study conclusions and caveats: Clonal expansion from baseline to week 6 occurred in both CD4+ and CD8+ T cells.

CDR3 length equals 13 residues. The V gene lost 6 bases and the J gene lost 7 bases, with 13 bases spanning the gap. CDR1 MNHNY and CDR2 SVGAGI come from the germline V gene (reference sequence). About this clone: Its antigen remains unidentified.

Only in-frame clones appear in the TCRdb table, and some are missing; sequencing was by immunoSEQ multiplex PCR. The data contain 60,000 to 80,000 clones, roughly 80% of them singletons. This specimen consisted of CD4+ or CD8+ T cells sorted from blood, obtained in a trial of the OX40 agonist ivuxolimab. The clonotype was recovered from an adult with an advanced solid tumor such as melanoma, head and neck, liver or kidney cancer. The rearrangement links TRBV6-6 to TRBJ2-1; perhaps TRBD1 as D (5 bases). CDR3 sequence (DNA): TGTGCCAGCAGCTCAGGGCTGAGGAATGAGCAGTTCTTC. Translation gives CASSSGLRNEQFF.